This T cell receptor (beta chain) was observed in a study of blood T cell repertoires in COVID-19. In the study overall: The study drew acute and convalescent COVID-19 samples from the United States, Italy and Spain. PBMCs, B-cell-depleted T cells, or T cells provided the cDNA or gDNA that made up the material.

The CDR3 is made up of 16 amino acids. Germline values: CDR1 SGDLS, CDR2 YYNGEE. J was trimmed by 4 bases and V by 4 bases; bases with no gene match: 10. Per the original data handling: Estimated nucleated cell counts came from reference gene primer amplification. This table comes from immunoSEQ multiplex PCR, and its TCRdb copy is limited to in-frame clones, with some not included. From that table come the V and J calls and clone size; the DNA was used to work out D and trimming. The sample consists of 250,000 to 300,000 clones, around four fifths of them appearing once. The chain has TRBV9 and TRBJ2-3; 9 bases are a match to TRBD2. The sequencing sample was made of peripheral blood. The TCR originated in a man in his 60s who had recovered from COVID-19. The CDR3 DNA sequence: TGTGCCAGCAGCCCCCGGGCGGGGGGGCCCTCAGATACGCAGTATTTT. Translation: CASSPRAGGPSDTQYF.